This entry lists 8 T cell receptor beta chains sequenced from one sample in a study of blood T cell repertoires in COVID-19. The table came from immunoSEQ multiplex PCR; TCRdb's copy has only in-frame clones and leaves some out. The table has approximately 310,000 clones, approximately 85% seen once; the top ten hold 2.2%. The specimen was PBMCs or T cells enriched from blood (not recorded which). These receptor sequences come from a man aged 25 to 40 who had recovered from COVID-19.

V and J are TRBV5-6 and TRBJ1-2; maybe TRBD1 (5 bases). CDR3 length: 13 amino acids. Trimming shortened V by 6 bases and J by 4 bases, and 13 bases separated the two germline ends. Germline values: CDR1 SGHDT, CDR2 YYEEEE. CDR3 amino acids: CASKGVAIYGYTF. The CDR3, as DNA: TGTGCCAGCAAAGGGGTGGCGATCTATGGCTACACCTTC.

The chain combines TRBV5-1 with TRBJ1-4, with 7 nucleotides matching TRBD1. This CDR3 contains 13 residues. The V and J ends lost 3 bases and 5 bases, in that order; junction bases with no gene match: 1. Germline CDR1 and CDR2: SGHRS and YFSETQ. CDR3 sequence (DNA): TGCGCCAGCAGCTGGGGACAGAATGAAAAACTGTTTTTT. Protein product: CASSWGQNEKLFF.

CDR3 sequence reads: CASRPGSGYGTEAFF. As DNA, the CDR3 is TGTGCCAGCAGACCCGGTTCAGGGTATGGCACTGAAGCTTTCTTT. The chain uses TRBV3-1 (or the pseudogene TRBV3-2) and TRBJ1-1; the D gene is possibly TRBD1 (5 bases). The V end was cut by 6 bases, the J end by 4 bases, with 18 bases between. Germline V gives CDR1 LGHDT, CDR2 YNNKEL (reference sequence). This CDR3 is built from 15 residues.

The chain carries TRBV7-9 and TRBJ2-7, with 7 bases matching TRBD1. Germline lookup yields CDR1 SEHNR and CDR2 FQNEAQ (reference sequence). After removal of 5 bases from V and 0 bases from J, the junction contained 7 bases not matched to a gene. CDR3 length: 15 amino acids. The CDR3 bases are TGTGCCAGCAGCCCGCAGGGGGTCGGCTCCTACGAGCAGTACTTC. Protein sequence: CASSPQGVGSYEQYF.

The chain recombines TRBV20-1 with TRBJ2-1; D ambiguous. The length of the CDR3 is 11 residues. Trimming removed 4 bases at V and 5 bases at J, with 6 bases between. CDR1 is DFQATT and CDR2 is SNEGSKA in the germline V gene (reference sequence). The CDR3 nucleotides are TGCAGTGCTAAACAAAACAATGAGCAGTTCTTC. Translating it yields CSAKQNNEQFF.

The chain joins TRBV5-1 to TRBJ2-2, with D perhaps matching TRBD1 (6 bases). The V gene's germline CDR1 is SGHRS and CDR2 YFSETQ. Trimming left V 4 bases short and J 2 bases short, with 12 bases between. The CDR3 runs to 15 residues. CDR3 nucleotides: TGCGCCAGCAGCCTGGGACACGTCAACACCGGGGAGCTGTTTTTT. Translating gives CASSLGHVNTGELFF.

The CDR3 DNA follows: TGTGCCAGCAGAGGCAGGGCCTTGGAAAACATTCAGTACTTC. Protein sequence: CASRGRALENIQYF. The V and J genes are TRBV2 and TRBJ2-4; possible D gene TRBD1, 5 bases. This CDR3 is 14 amino acids long. Trimming took off 6 bases at V and 5 bases at J, with 14 bases between the two ends. Germline CDR1 SNHLY, CDR2 FYNNEI.

This clone was detected only a few times. The rearrangement links TRBV7-9 to TRBJ1-6; 9 nucleotides align to TRBD1. V shed 0 bases, J shed 13 bases, and the junction held 7 bases outside the gene matches. The germline V gene encodes CDR1 SEHNR and CDR2 FQNEAQ (reference sequence). This CDR3 contains 15 residues. The CDR3, as DNA: TGTGCCAGCAGCTTAGCGGGGACAGGGAGGTCTCCCCTCCACTTT. It yields the protein CASSLAGTGRSPLHF.